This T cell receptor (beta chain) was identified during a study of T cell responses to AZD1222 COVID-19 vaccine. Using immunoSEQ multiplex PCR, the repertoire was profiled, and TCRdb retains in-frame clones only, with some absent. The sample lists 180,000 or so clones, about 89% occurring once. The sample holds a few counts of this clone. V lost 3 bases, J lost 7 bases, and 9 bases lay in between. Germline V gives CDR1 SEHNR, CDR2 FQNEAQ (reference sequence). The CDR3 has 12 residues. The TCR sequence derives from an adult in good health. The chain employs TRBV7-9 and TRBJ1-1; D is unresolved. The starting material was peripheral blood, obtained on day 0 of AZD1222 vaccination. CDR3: CASSFAGREAFF. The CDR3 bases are TGTGCCAGCAGCTTTGCCGGGCGTGAAGCTTTCTTT.